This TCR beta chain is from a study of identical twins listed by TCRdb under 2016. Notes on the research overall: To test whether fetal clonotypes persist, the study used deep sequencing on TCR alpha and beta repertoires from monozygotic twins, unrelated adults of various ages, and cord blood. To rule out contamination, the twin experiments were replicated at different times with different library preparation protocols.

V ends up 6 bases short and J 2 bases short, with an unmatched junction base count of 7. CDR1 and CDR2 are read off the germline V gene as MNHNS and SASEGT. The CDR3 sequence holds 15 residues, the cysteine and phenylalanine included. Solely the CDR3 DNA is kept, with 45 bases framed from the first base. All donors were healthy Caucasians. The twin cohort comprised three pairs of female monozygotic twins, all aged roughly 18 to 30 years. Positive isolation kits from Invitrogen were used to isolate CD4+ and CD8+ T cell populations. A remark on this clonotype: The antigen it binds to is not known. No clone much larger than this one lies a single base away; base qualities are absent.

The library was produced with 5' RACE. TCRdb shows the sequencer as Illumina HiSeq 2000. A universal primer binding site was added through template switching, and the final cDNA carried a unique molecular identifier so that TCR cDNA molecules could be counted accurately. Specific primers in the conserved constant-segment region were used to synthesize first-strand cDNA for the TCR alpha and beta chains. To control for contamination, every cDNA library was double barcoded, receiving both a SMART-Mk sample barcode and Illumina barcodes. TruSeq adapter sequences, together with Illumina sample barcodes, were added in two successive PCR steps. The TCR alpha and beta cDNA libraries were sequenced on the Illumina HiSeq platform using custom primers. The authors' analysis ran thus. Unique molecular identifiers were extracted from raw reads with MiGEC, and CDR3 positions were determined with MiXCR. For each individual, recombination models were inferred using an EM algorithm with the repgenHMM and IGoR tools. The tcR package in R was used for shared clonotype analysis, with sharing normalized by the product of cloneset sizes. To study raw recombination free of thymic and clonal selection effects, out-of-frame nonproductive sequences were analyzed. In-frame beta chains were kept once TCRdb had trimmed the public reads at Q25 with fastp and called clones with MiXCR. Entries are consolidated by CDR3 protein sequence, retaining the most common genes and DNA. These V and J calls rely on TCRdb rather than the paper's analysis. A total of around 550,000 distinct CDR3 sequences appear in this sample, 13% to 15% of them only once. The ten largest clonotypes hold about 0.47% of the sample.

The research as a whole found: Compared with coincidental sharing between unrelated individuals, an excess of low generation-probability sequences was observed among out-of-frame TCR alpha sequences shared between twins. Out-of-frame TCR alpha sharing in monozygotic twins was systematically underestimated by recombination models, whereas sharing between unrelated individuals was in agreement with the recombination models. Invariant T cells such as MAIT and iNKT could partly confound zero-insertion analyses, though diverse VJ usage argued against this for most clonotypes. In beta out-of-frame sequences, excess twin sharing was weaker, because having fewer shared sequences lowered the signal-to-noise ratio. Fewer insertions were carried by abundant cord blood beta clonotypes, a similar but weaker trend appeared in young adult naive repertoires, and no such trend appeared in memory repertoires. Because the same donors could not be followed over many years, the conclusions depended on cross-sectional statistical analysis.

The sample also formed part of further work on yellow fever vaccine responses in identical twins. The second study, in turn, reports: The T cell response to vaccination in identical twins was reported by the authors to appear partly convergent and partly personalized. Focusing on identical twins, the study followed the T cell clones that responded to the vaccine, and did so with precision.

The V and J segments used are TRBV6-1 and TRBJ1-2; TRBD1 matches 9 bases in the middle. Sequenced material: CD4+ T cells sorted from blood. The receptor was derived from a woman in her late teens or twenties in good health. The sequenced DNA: TGTGCCAGCAGGCCCCCCGGGACAGGGAACTATGGCTACACCTTC. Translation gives CASRPPGTGNYGYTF.